This T cell receptor beta chain emerged from a study of T cell repertoires and HLA-DP antigens. With regard to this clone: Its antigen is currently unknown.

The CDR3 runs 17 residues. Each pre-culture CD4+ sample aimed for hundreds of thousands of T cell genomes at deep resolution. Here immunoSEQ multiplex PCR was the method, and the copy in TCRdb shows in-frame clones only, minus some. The table records roughly 70,000 clones, around 80% of them present only once. The chain uses TRBV12-2 and TRBJ2-7; TRBD2 was called by the table and not checked on the DNA. TRBV12-2 is given as a pseudogene. The receptor was derived from a man in his sixties in good health and CMV-seronegative. The sequenced sample consisted of CD4+ T cells from PBMCs. CDR3 protein: CASRPLFGGKDRGEQYF. Written as DNA, the CDR3 is TGTGCAAGCCGCCCCCTTTTTGGGGGGAAGGACCGGGGCGAGCAGTACTTC.